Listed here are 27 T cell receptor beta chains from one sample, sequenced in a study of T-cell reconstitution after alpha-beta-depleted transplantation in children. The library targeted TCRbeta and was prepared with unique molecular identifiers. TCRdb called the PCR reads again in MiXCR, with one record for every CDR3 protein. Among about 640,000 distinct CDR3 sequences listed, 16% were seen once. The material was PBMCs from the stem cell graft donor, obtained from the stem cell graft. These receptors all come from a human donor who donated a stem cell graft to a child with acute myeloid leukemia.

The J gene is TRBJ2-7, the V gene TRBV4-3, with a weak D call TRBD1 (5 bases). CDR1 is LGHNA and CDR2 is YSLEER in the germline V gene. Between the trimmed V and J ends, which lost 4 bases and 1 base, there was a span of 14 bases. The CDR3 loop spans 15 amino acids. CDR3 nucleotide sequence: TGCGCCAGCAGCCCGCTCAGGCAGGGATCCTACGAGCAGTACTTC. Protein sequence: CASSPLRQGSYEQYF.

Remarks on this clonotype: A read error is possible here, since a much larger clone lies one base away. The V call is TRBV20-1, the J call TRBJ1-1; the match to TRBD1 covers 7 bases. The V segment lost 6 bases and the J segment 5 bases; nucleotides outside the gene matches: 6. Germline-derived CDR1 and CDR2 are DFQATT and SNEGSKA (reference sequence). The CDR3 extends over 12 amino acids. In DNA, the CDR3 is TGCAGTGCAAGGGACAGTCGAACTGAAGCTTTCTTT. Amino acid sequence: CSARDSRTEAFF.

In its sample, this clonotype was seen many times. The CDR3 DNA sequence: TGTGCCAGCAGCCTACCGACAGGGGGCGCGGAGGCAGATACGCAGTATTTT. It codes for CASSLPTGGAEADTQYF. V usage is TRBV7-2 and J usage is TRBJ2-3; TRBD1 agrees at 10 bases. Germline assignment: CDR1 SGHTA and CDR2 FQGNSA. The CDR3 is made up of 17 amino acids. V shed 5 bases, J shed 4 bases, and the junction held 12 bases outside the gene matches.

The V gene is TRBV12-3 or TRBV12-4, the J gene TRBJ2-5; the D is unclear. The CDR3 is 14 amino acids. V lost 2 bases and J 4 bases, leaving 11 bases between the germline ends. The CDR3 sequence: CASSLNSHLETQYF. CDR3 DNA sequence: TGTGCCAGCAGTTTAAACAGCCATTTAGAGACCCAGTACTTC.

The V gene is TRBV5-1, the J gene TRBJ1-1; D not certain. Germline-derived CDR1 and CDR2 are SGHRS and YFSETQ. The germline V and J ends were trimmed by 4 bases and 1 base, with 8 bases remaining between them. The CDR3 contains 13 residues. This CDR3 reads CASSILGNTEAFF. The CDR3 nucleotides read TGCGCCAGCAGCATATTAGGGAACACTGAAGCTTTCTTT.

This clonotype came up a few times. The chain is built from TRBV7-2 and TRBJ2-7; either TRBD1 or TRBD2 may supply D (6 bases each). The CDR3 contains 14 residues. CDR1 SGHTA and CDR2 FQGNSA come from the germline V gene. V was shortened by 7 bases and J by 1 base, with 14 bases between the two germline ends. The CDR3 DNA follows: TGTGCCAGCACCTTTGGGGGGACATCCTACGAGCAGTACTTC. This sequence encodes CASTFGGTSYEQYF.

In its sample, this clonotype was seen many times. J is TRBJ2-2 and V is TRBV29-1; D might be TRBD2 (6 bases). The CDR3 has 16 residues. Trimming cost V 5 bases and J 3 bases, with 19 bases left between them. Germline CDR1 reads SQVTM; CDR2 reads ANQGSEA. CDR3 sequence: CSVNVAGPSHTGELFF. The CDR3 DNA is TGCAGCGTTAATGTTGCGGGGCCGTCACACACCGGGGAGCTGTTTTTT.

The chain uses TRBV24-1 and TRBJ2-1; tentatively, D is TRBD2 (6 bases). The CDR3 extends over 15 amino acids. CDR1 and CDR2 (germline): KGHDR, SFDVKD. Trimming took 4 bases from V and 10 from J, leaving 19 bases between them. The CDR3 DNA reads TGTGCCACCAGTGACCCTAAATTGGGGGAGGCGGAGCAGTTCTTC. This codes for CATSDPKLGEAEQFF.

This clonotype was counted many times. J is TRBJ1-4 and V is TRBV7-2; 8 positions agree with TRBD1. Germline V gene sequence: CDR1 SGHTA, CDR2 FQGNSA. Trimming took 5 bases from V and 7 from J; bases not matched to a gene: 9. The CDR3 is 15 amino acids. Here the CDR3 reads CASSNGQGRGEKLFF. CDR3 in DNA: TGTGCCAGCAGCAACGGACAGGGAAGGGGTGAAAAACTGTTTTTT. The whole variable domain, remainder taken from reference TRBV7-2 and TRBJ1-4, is GAGVSQSPSNKVTEKGKDVELRCDPISGHTALYWYRQSLGQGLEFLIYFQGNSAPDKSGLPSDRFSAERTGGSVSTLTIQRTQQEDSAVYLCASSNGQGRGEKLFFGSGTQLSVL.

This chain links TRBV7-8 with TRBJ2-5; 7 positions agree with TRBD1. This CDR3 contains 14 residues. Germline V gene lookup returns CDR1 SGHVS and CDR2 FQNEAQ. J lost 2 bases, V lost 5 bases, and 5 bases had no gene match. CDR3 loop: CASSMGQLQETQYF. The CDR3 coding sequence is TGTGCCAGCAGCATGGGACAGCTTCAAGAGACCCAGTACTTC.

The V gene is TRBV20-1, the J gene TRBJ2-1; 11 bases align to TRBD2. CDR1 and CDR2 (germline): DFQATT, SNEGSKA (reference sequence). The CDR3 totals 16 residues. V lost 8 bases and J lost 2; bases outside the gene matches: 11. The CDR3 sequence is CSPQQNSGGAYNEQFF. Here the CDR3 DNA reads TGCAGTCCGCAGCAAAATAGCGGGGGGGCCTACAATGAGCAGTTCTTC.

CDR3 in amino acids: CATSDRRVGEKLFF. The CDR3 DNA reads as TGTGCCACCAGTGATCGCAGGGTTGGCGAAAAACTGTTTTTT. This chain connects TRBV24-1 to TRBJ1-4; a weak D match, TRBD1 (5 bases). The germline V gene has CDR1 KGHDR and CDR2 SFDVKD. The CDR3 covers 14 residues. V was clipped by 3 bases and J by 8 bases, with 12 bases between them.

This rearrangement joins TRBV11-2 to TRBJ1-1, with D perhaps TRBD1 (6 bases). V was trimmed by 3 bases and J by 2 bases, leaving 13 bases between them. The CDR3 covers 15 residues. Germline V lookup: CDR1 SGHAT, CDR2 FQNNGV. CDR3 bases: TGTGCCAGCAGCTTGTCCGGGACACAAAACACTGAAGCTTTCTTT. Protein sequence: CASSLSGTQNTEAFF.

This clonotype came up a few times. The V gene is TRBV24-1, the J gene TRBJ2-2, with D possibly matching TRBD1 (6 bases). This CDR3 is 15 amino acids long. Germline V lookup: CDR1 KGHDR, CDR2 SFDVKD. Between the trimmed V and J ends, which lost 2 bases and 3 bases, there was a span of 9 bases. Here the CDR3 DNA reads TGTGCCACCAGTGATTCCACAGGGTACACCGGGGAGCTGTTTTTT. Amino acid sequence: CATSDSTGYTGELFF.

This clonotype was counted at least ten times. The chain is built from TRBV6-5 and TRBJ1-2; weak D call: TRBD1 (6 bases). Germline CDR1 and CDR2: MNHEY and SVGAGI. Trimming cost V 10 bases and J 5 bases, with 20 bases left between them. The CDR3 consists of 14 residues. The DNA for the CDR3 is TGTGCCACCGAGGACGGACAGAGCGAGTATGGCTACACCTTC. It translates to CATEDGQSEYGYTF.

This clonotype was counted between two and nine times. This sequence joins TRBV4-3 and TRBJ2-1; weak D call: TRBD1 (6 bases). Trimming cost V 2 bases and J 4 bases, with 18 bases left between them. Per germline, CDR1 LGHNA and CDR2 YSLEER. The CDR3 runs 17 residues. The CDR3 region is CASSQTTGTILYNEQFF. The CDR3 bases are TGCGCCAGCAGCCAAACCACAGGGACGATTCTGTACAATGAGCAGTTCTTC.

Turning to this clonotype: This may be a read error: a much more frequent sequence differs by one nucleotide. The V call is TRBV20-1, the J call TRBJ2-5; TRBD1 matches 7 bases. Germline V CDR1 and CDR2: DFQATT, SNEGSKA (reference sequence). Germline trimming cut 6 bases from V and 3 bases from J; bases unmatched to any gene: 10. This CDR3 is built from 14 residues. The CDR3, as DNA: TGCAGTGCCCCGAGGCACAGGGGTGAAGAGACCCAGTACTTC. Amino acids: CSAPRHRGEETQYF.

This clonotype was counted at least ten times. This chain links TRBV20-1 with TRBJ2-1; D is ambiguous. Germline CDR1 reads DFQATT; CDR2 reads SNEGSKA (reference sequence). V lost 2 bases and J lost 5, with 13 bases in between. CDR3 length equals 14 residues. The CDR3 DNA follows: TGCAGTGCTAGACCCCACCAGTCAGACAATGAGCAGTTCTTC. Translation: CSARPHQSDNEQFF.

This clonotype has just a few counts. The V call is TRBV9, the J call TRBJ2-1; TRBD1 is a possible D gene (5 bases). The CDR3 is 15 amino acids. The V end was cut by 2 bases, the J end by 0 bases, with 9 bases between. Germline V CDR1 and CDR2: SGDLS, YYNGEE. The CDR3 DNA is TGTGCCAGCAGCGTGACAGAGAGCTCCTACAATGAGCAGTTCTTC. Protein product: CASSVTESSYNEQFF. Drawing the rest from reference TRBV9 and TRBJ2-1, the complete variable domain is DSGVTQTPKHLITATGQRVTLRCSPRSGDLSVYWYQQSLDQGLQFLIQYYNGEERAKGNILERFSAQQFPDLHSELNLSSLELGDSALYFCASSVTESSYNEQFFGPGTRLTVL.

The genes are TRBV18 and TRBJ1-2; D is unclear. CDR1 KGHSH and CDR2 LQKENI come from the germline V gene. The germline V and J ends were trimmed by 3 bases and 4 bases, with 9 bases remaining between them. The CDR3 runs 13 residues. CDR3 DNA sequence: TGTGCCAGCTCACCGAGCTACAGCTATGGCTACACCTTC. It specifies CASSPSYSYGYTF. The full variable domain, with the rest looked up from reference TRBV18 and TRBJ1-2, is NAGVMQNPRHLVRRRGQEARLRCSPMKGHSHVYWYRQLPEEGLKFMVYLQKENIIDESGMPKERFSAEFPKEGPSILRIQQVVRGDSAAYFCASSPSYSYGYTFGSGTRLTVV.

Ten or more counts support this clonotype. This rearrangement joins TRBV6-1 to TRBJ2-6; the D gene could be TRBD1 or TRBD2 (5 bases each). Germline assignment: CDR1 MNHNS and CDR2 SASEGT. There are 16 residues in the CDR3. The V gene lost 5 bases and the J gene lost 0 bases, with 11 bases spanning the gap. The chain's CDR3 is CASSPWGTSGANVLTF. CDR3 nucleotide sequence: TGTGCCAGCAGTCCCTGGGGGACCTCTGGGGCCAACGTCCTGACTTTC.

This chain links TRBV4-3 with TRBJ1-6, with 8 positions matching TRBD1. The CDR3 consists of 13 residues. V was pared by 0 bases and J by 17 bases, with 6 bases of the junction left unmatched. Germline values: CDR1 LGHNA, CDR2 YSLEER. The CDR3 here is CASSQDHGQGVHF. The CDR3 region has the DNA TGCGCCAGCAGCCAAGATCATGGACAGGGAGTCCACTTT.

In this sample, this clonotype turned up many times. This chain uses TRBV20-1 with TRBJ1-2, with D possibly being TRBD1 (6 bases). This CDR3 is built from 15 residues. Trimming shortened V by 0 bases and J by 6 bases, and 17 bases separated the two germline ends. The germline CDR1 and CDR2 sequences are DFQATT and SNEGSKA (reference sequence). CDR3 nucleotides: TGCAGTGCTAGAGATCCGGCCCAGGGGTTGGATGGCTACACCTTC. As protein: CSARDPAQGLDGYTF.

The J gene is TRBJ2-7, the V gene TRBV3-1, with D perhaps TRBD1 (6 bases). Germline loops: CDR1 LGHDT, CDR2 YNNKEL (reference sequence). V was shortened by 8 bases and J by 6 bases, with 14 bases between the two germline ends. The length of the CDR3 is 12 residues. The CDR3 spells CASAQGNREQYF. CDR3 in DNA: TGTGCCAGCGCACAGGGAAACCGCGAGCAGTACTTC.

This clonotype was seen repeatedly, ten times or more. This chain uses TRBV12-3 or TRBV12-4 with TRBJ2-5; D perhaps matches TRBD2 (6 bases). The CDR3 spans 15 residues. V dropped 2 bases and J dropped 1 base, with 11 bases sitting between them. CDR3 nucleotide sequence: TGTGCCAGCAGTTTAACCGGGGGACTCCAAGAGACCCAGTACTTC. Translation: CASSLTGGLQETQYF.

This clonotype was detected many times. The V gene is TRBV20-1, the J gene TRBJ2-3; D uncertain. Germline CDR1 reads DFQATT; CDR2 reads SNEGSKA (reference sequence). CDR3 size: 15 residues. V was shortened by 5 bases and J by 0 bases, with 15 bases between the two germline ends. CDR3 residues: CSAPSFRRSTDTQYF. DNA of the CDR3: TGCAGTGCTCCCTCGTTCCGCCGTAGCACAGATACGCAGTATTTT.

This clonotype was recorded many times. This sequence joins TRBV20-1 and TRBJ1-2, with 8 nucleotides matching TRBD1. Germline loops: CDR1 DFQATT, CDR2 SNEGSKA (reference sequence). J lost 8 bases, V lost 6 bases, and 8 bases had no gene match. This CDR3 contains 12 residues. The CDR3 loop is CSAWDRWEGYTF. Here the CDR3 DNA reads TGCAGTGCCTGGGACAGGTGGGAAGGCTACACCTTC.